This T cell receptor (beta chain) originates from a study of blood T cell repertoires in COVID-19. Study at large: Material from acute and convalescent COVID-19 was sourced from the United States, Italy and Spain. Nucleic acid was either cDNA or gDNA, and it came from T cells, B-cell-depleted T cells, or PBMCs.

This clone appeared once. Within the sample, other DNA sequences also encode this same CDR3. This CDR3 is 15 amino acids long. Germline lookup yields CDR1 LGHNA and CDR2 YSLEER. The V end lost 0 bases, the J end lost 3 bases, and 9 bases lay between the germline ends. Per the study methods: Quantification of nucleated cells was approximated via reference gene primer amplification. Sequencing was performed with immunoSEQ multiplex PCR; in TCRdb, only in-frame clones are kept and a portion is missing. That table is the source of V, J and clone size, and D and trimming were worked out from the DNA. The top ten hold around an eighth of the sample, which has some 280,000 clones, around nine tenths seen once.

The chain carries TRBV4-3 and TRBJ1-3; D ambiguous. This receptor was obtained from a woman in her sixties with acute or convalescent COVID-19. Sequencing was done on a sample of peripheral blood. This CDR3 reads CASSQDLGSGNTIYF. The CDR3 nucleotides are TGCGCCAGCAGCCAAGATTTAGGGAGTGGAAACACCATATATTTT.